A selection of T cell receptor beta chains follows, all from one sample in a study of shared clonotypes between healthy human individuals. Libraries were prepared by immunoSEQ multiplex PCR; TCRdb keeps only in-frame clonotypes and omits some of them. The repertoire holds around 2.5 million clones, with roughly 93% as singletons. Sequences were obtained from naive CD4+ T cells from PBMCs. The receptors come from a man in his late teens or twenties in good health. Some clones in this sample may be carry-over from other donors' samples. CDR3s include the opening cysteine and the closing phenylalanine or tryptophan. The D gene is left open where the match is weak. Expanded clones are given a class, and other clones once, few, many or no size at all.

cdr3_aa | cdr3_nt | v_call | clone_size | d_call | j_call
CASSLVEGPLGDTQYF | TGTGCCAGCAGCTTAGTAGAGGGACCCCTGGGAGATACGCAGTATTTT | TRBV7-9 | NA | NA | TRBJ2-3
CASSTRTGGADTQYF | TGTGCCAGCAGCACAAGGACAGGGGGCGCAGATACGCAGTATTTT | TRBV7-3 | NA | TRBD1 | TRBJ2-3
CASSPPRIGPGELFF | TGTGCCAGCAGCCCCCCCCGGATTGGCCCCGGGGAGCTGTTTTTT | TRBV28 | NA | NA | TRBJ2-2
CASSKGTATYNEQFF | TGTGCCAGCAGCAAAGGGACGGCTACCTACAATGAGCAGTTCTTC | TRBV4-2 | NA | NA | TRBJ2-1
CAGGTGARETQYF | TGTGCCGGAGGGACGGGCGCACGAGAGACCCAGTACTTC | TRBV25-1 | NA | NA | TRBJ2-5
CASSPRQGNTGELFF | TGTGCCAGCTCACCTCGACAGGGGAACACCGGGGAGCTGTTTTTT | TRBV18 | NA | TRBD1 | TRBJ2-2
CASSLWTGGSNEQYF | TGTGCCAGCAGCTTATGGACAGGGGGCTCCAACGAGCAGTACTTC | TRBV7-9 | NA | TRBD1 | TRBJ2-7
CASRSPRTGANVLTF | TGTGCCAGCAGGTCACCGCGGACTGGGGCCAACGTCCTGACTTTC | TRBV28 | NA | NA | TRBJ2-6
CASSPQPEGPTSGNTIYF | TGTGCCAGCTCACCCCAACCTGAGGGGCCCACCTCTGGAAACACCATATATTTT | TRBV18 | NA | NA | TRBJ1-3
CASSDGWGNEQFF | TGTGCCAGCAGTGACGGATGGGGCAATGAGCAGTTCTTC | TRBV2 | once | NA | TRBJ2-1
CASSLSGTLYEQYF | TGTGCCAGCAGTTTGAGCGGGACCCTCTACGAGCAGTACTTC | TRBV27 | NA | TRBD2 | TRBJ2-7
CASSMQSSGRYEQYF | TGTGCCAGTAGTATGCAGTCTAGCGGGAGGTACGAGCAGTACTTC | TRBV19 | NA | TRBD2 | TRBJ2-7
CASSLRTGEFF | TGTGCCAGCAGTTTAAGGACAGGGGAGTTCTTC | TRBV27 | NA | TRBD1 | TRBJ2-1
CASSQRGLAEHTYNEQFF | TGTGCCAGCAGCCAAAGGGGACTAGCAGAACATACCTACAATGAGCAGTTCTTC | TRBV14 | NA | TRBD2 | TRBJ2-1
CASSQDRVYNSPLHF | TGTGCCAGCAGCCAGGACAGGGTGTATAATTCACCCCTCCACTTT | TRBV7-2 | NA | TRBD1 | TRBJ1-6
CASSLPQGGVGGEQYF | TGTGCCAGCAGTTTACCACAGGGCGGTGTGGGGGGAGAGCAGTACTTC | TRBV28 | NA | NA | TRBJ2-7
CASSFQSATSGRAWETGELFF | TGCGCCAGCAGCTTCCAGTCCGCGACTAGCGGGAGGGCCTGGGAAACCGGGGAGCTGTTTTTT | TRBV5-1 | NA | TRBD2 | TRBJ2-2
CASSPSTGTSGRAPSSYNEQFF | TGCGCCAGCAGCCCCTCTACCGGGACTAGCGGGAGGGCCCCGAGCTCCTACAATGAGCAGTTCTTC | TRBV5-1 | once | TRBD2 | TRBJ2-1
CASYNRGPNEKLFF | TGTGCCAGCTACAATCGGGGTCCTAATGAAAAACTGTTTTTT | TRBV6-1 | NA | NA | TRBJ1-4
CAGRGSTDTQYF | TGTGCCGGCCGGGGGAGCACAGATACGCAGTATTTT | TRBV18 | NA | NA | TRBJ2-3
CASSPRHPPDTQYF | TGTGCCAGCTCACCACGGCACCCACCAGATACGCAGTATTTT | TRBV18 | NA | NA | TRBJ2-3
CASSQIRENTF | TGCGCCAGCAGCCAGATTCGGGAAAACACCTTC | TRBV4-1 | NA | NA | TRBJ1-2
CASSGTGVKAYEQYF | TGTGCCAGCAGCGGAACAGGGGTTAAGGCCTACGAGCAGTACTTC | TRBV25-1 | NA | TRBD1 | TRBJ2-7
CASRENDGLAGLNEQFF | TGCGCCAGCAGGGAGAATGATGGACTAGCGGGGTTAAATGAGCAGTTCTTC | TRBV5-1 | NA | TRBD2 | TRBJ2-1
CASSFWASGSPLNEQFF | TGTGCCAGCAGTTTCTGGGCTAGCGGGAGTCCCCTCAATGAGCAGTTCTTC | TRBV27 | once | TRBD2 | TRBJ2-1
CATSRELGQTYGYTF | TGTGCCACCAGCAGAGAATTGGGGCAGACCTATGGCTACACCTTC | TRBV15 | NA | NA | TRBJ1-2
CASSQGRALGTDTQYF | TGCGCCAGCAGCCAAGGCCGGGCCCTTGGGACAGATACGCAGTATTTT | TRBV4-1 | NA | NA | TRBJ2-3
CASSSVRAGEDTQYF | TGTGCCAGCAGCTCCGTTCGAGCGGGAGAAGATACGCAGTATTTT | TRBV5-6 | NA | TRBD2 | TRBJ2-3
CASSTTRGYTF | TGTGCCAGTAGTACCACACGGGGCTACACCTTC | TRBV19 | few | NA | TRBJ1-2
CASSATSGSHLTYEQYF | TGTGCCAGCAGCGCGACTAGCGGGAGTCATCTCACCTACGAGCAGTACTTC | TRBV9 | NA | TRBD2 | TRBJ2-7
CASRRTGVGEKLFF | TGTGCCAGCAGACGGACAGGGGTGGGTGAAAAACTGTTTTTT | TRBV2 | NA | TRBD1 | TRBJ1-4
CASSLSRSGNSPLHF | TGCGCCAGCAGCTTGTCCAGGTCTGGGAATTCACCCCTCCACTTT | TRBV5-1 | NA | NA | TRBJ1-6
CASSFLAGLTTDTQYF | TGTGCCAGCAGCTTCCTAGCGGGACTCACCACAGATACGCAGTATTTT | TRBV11-2 | NA | TRBD2 | TRBJ2-3
CASRQRDRGKEQYF | TGTGCCAGCAGGCAACGGGACAGGGGCAAAGAGCAGTACTTC | TRBV5-4 | once | TRBD1 | TRBJ2-7
CASSIRGQGHYEQYF | TGTGCCAGTAGTATAAGGGGGCAGGGCCACTACGAGCAGTACTTC | TRBV19 | NA | TRBD1 | TRBJ2-7
CASSFRGMNTEAFF | TGTGCCAGCAGTTTCAGGGGGATGAACACTGAAGCTTTCTTT | TRBV13 | once | TRBD1 | TRBJ1-1
CASSRTSGSSYEQYF | TGTGCCAGCAGCCGAACTAGCGGGAGCTCCTACGAGCAGTACTTC | TRBV11-2 | NA | TRBD2 | TRBJ2-7
CASSLEGTQGGELFF | TGCGCCAGCAGCTTGGAGGGGACTCAGGGCGGGGAGCTGTTTTTT | TRBV5-1 | NA | NA | TRBJ2-2
CASSPFEETQYF | TGCGCCAGCAGCCCCTTCGAAGAGACCCAGTACTTC | TRBV5-1 | NA | NA | TRBJ2-5
CASSTGTNLYEQYF | TGTGCCAGCAGCACAGGGACAAATCTCTACGAGCAGTACTTC | TRBV28 | NA | NA | TRBJ2-7
CASSVATGDNEQFF | TGTGCCAGCAGCGTAGCTACCGGGGACAATGAGCAGTTCTTC | TRBV9 | NA | NA | TRBJ2-1
CASRGLQSTDTQYF | TGTGCCAGCAGGGGATTACAGTCCACAGATACGCAGTATTTT | TRBV25-1 | NA | NA | TRBJ2-3
CASRVLQGKLFF | TGTGCCAGCAGGGTGCTCCAGGGAAAACTGTTTTTT | TRBV2 | NA | NA | TRBJ1-4
CAWWDSPYEQYF | TGTGCCTGGTGGGACAGTCCCTACGAGCAGTACTTC | TRBV30 | once | TRBD1 | TRBJ2-7
CASSSDYGYTF | TGCGCCAGCAGCTCCGACTATGGCTACACCTTC | TRBV5-1 | once | NA | TRBJ1-2
CSVGGRLNTEAFF | TGCAGCGTTGGTGGTAGGTTGAACACTGAAGCTTTCTTT | TRBV29-1 | NA | NA | TRBJ1-1
CASSVWGAKNIQYF | TGTGCCAGCAGTGTTTGGGGTGCCAAAAACATTCAGTACTTC | TRBV28 | NA | NA | TRBJ2-4
CASNSGTAYEQYF | TGTGCCAGTAATTCCGGGACAGCCTACGAGCAGTACTTC | TRBV19 | NA | TRBD1 | TRBJ2-7
CASSLTLVGGAVNEQFF | TGCGCCAGCAGCTTGACCCTAGTGGGGGGAGCTGTTAATGAGCAGTTCTTC | TRBV5-1 | NA | NA | TRBJ2-1
CASSSTDTQYF | TGCGCCAGCAGCAGTACAGATACGCAGTATTTT | TRBV5-1 | NA | NA | TRBJ2-3
CASSYQRQNTEAFF | TGTGCCAGCAGCTATCAACGGCAGAACACTGAAGCTTTCTTT | TRBV7-9 | NA | NA | TRBJ1-1